What follows describes a single TCR beta chain. As yet, its antigen is unknown. This sample is part of a study of T cell repertoires in cytomegalovirus infection. Study summary: Public TCR beta signature analysis indicated the presence of both CMV infection and matching HLA type. General study results and limits: HLA-C-restricted CMV clonotypes gave the most frequent clonotype in two of eight donors. Based on cumulative public TCR beta family frequency, carriers of CMV plus the relevant HLA were identified.

Via MiXCR, TCRdb re-called the reads, giving one row per CDR3 protein. This sample has 150,000 to 200,000 distinct CDR3 sequences, with approximately 30% found just once. V was shortened by 7 bases and J by 6 bases, with 18 bases between the two germline ends. The CDR3 consists of 14 residues. Germline CDR1 is LNHNV and CDR2 is YYDKDF (reference sequence). The clonotype comes from a human donor in good health (CMV status not recorded). Some clones in this sample may be carry-over from other donors' samples. The sample taken for sequencing was PBMCs. The chain employs TRBV15 and TRBJ1-1; tentatively, D is TRBD1 (5 bases). The CDR3 sequence is CATKLPGEPPEAFF. CDR3 nucleotides: TGTGCCACCAAACTCCCGGGGGAACCTCCTGAAGCTTTCTTT.